The T cell receptor (beta chain) under discussion was sequenced for a study of shared clonotypes between healthy human individuals. Study information: Serving as donors were a couple of women and a few men, whose ages spanned 18 to 49. Study-level points and caveats: An anticipated effect of sequencing depth on clonotype sharing among donors was recognized.

The study drew all its donors from Caucasian adults living in Nashville, Tennessee. Sequenced by immunoSEQ multiplex PCR; TCRdb stores in-frame clones only, minus some. This sample carries about 690,000 clones, about 92% of them seen once, and the ten largest clones take roughly 36%. Of note for this clone: As yet, its antigen is unknown.

The origin of this receptor is a man between 18 and 29 years old in good health. Some clones in this sample may be carry-over from other donors' samples. Sequences were obtained from memory CD8+ T cells from PBMCs. Subset given: CD45RO+ cells pooled with CCR7-negative TemRA cells.

The CDR3 reads CASSLDLALTYEQYF. The CDR3 DNA reads as TGTGCCAGCAGCTTAGATCTAGCGCTGACCTACGAGCAGTACTTC. The chain has TRBV7-2 and TRBJ2-7; perhaps TRBD2 as D (6 bases). Trimming pared 1 base from V and 2 bases from J, leaving 12 bases between. Germline-derived CDR1 and CDR2 are SGHTA and FQGNSA. This CDR3 region has 15 residues.